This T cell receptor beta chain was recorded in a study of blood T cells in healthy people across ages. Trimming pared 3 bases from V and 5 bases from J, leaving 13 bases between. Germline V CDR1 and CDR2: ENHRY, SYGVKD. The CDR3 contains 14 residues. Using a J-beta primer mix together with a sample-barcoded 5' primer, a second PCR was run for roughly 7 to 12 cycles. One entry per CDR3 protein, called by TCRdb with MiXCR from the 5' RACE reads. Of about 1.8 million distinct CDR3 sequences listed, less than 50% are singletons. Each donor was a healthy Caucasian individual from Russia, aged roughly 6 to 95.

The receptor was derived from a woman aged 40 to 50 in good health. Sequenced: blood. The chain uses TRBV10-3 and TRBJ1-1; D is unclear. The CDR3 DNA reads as TGTGCCATCAGTGATTGGGCCCGTGAGACTGAAGCTTTCTTT. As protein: CAISDWARETEAFF.